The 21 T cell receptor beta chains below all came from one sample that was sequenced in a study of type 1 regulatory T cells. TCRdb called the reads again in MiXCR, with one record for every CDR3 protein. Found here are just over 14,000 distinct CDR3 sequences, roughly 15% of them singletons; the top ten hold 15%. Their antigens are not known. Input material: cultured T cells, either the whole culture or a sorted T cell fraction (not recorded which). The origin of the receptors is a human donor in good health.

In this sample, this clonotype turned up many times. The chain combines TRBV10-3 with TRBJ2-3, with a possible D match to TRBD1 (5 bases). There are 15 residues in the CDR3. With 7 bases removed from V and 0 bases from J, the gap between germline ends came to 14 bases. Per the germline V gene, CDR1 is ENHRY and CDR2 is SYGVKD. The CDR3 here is CAINTGSFSTDTQYF. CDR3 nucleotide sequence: TGTGCCATCAATACAGGCTCCTTCAGCACAGATACGCAGTATTTT.

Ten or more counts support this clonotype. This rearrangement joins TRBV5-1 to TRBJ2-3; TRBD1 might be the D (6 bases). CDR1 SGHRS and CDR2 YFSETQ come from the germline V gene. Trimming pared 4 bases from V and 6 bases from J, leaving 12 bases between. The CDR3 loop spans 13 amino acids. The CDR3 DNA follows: TGCGCCAGCAGCGATCAGGGGTTCGATACGCAGTATTTT. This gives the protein CASSDQGFDTQYF.

The CDR3 DNA is TGTGCCAGCAGCGGGGCTCAGAGCTCCTACAATGAGCAGTTCTTC. Translating it yields CASSGAQSSYNEQFF. The rearrangement joins TRBV7-6 to TRBJ2-1, with D possibly being TRBD1 (5 bases). V gave up 5 bases and J gave up 0 bases, with 11 bases separating them. Germline loops: CDR1 SGHVS, CDR2 FNYEAQ. The CDR3 spans 15 residues. The variable domain in full, with the rest retrieved from reference TRBV7-6 and TRBJ2-1, is GAGVSQSPRYKVTKRGQDVALRCDPISGHVSLYWYRQALGQGPEFLTYFNYEAQQDKSGLPNDRFSAERPEGSISTLTIQRTEQRDSAMYRCASSGAQSSYNEQFFGPGTRLTVL.

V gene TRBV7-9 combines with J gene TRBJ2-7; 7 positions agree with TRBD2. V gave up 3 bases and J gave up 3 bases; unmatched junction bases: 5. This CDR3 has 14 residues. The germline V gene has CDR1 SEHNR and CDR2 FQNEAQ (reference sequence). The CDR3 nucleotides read TGTGCCAGCAGCTTCGGGGCTAGCGGCTACGAGCAGTACTTC. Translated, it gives CASSFGASGYEQYF.

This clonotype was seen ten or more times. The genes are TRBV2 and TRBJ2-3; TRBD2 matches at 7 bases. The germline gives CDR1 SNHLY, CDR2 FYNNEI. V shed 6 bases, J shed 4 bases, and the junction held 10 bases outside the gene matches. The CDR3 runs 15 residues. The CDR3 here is CASRRGGSTADTQYF. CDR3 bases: TGTGCCAGCAGGAGGGGAGGGAGTACCGCAGATACGCAGTATTTT.

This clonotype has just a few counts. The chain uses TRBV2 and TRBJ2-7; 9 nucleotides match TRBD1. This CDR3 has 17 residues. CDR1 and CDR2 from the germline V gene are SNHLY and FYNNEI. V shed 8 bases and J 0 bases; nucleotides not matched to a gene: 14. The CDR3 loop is CASHIPGQGPGSYEQYF. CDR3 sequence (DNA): TGTGCCAGCCATATCCCGGGACAGGGACCGGGCTCCTACGAGCAGTACTTC.

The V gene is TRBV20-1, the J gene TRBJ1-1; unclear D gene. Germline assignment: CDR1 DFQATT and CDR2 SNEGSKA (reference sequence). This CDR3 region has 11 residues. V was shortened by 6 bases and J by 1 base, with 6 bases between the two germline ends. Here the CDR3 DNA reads TGCAGTGCAGCCTCGAACACTGAAGCTTTCTTT. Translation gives CSAASNTEAFF.

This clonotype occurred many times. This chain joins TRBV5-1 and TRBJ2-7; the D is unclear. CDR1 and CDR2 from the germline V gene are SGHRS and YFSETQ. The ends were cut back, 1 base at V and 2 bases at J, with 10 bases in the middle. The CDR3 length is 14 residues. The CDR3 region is CASSLLQPPYEQYF. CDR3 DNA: TGCGCCAGCAGCTTGTTACAGCCACCCTACGAGCAGTACTTC.

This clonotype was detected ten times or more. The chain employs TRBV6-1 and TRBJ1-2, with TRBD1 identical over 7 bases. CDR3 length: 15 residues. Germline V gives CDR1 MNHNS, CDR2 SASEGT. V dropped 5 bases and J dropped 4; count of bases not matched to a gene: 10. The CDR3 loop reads CASSRDWTGIYGYTF. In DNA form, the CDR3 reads TGTGCCAGCAGTCGGGACTGGACAGGAATCTATGGCTACACCTTC.

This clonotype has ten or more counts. CDR3 in amino acids: CASRQRQGSSYEQYF. CDR3 DNA: TGCGCCAGCAGGCAAAGACAGGGGTCATCCTACGAGCAGTACTTC. This chain links TRBV5-1 with TRBJ2-7; 8 bases match TRBD1. The V gene's germline CDR1 is SGHRS and CDR2 YFSETQ. The CDR3 totals 15 residues. The V and J ends lost 5 bases and 1 base, in that order; junction bases with no gene match: 8.

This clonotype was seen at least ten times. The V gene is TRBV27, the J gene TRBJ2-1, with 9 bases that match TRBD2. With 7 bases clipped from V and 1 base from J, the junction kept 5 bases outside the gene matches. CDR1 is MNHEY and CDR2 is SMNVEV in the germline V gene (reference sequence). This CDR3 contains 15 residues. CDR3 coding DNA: TGTGCCAGCATTAGTAGCGGGAGTTCCTACAATGAGCAGTTCTTC. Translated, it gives CASISSGSSYNEQFF.

DNA of the CDR3: TGTGCCAGCTCACCAGGGAGCGGGATGACAGATACGCAGTATTTT. This encodes CASSPGSGMTDTQYF. This chain uses TRBV18 with TRBJ2-3; TRBD2 agrees at 7 bases. Germline V lookup: CDR1 KGHSH, CDR2 LQKENI. With V trimmed by 2 bases and J by 3 bases, 5 bases remained unmatched. This CDR3 comprises 15 residues. The variable domain in full, with the rest retrieved from reference TRBV18 and TRBJ2-3, is NAGVMQNPRHLVRRRGQEARLRCSPMKGHSHVYWYRQLPEEGLKFMVYLQKENIIDESGMPKERFSAEFPKEGPSILRIQQVVRGDSAAYFCASSPGSGMTDTQYFGPGTRLTVL.

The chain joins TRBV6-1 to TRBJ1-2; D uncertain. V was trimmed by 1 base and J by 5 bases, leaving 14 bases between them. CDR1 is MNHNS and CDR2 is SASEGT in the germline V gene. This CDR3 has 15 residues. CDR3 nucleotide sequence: TGTGCCAGCAGTGAAGGGGCAACCGCCGGGTATGGCTACACCTTC. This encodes CASSEGATAGYGYTF.

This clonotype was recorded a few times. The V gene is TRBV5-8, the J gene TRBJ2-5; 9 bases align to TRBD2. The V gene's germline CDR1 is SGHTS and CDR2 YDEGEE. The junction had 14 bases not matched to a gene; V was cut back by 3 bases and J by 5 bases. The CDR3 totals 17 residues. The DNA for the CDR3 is TGTGCCAGCAGCTGGACCCGAGGTAGCGGGAGCGGTGAGACCCAGTACTTC. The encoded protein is CASSWTRGSGSGETQYF.

DNA of the CDR3: TGCAGCGTTGAAGTTTCAGCGGATGGCTACACCTTC. Translation gives CSVEVSADGYTF. V is TRBV29-1 and J is TRBJ1-2; D remains unclear. This CDR3 comprises 12 residues. Germline lookup yields CDR1 SQVTM and CDR2 ANQGSEA. Trimming took 1 base from V and 6 from J, leaving 9 bases between them.

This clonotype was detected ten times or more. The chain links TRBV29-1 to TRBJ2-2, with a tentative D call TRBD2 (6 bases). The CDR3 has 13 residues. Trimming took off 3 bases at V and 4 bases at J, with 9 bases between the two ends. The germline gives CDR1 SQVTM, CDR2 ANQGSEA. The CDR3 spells CSVDPSATGELFF. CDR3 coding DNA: TGCAGCGTTGATCCTAGCGCCACCGGGGAGCTGTTTTTT.

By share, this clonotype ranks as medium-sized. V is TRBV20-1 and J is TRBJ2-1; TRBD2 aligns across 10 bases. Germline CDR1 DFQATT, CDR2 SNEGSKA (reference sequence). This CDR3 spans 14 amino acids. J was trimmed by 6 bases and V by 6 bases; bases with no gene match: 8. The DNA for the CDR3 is TGCAGTGCGCGCCGGACTAGCGGAATCAATGAGCAGTTCTTC. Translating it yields CSARRTSGINEQFF.

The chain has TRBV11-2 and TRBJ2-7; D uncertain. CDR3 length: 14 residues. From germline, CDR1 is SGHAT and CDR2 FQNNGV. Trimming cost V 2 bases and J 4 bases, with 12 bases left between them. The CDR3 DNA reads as TGTGCCAGCAGCTTAACGGCAGTAATATACGAGCAGTACTTC. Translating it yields CASSLTAVIYEQYF.

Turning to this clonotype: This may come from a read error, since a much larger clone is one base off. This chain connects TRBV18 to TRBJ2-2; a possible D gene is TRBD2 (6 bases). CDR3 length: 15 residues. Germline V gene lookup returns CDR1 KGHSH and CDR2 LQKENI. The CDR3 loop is CAGSPPNGGTGELFF. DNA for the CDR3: TGTGCCGGCTCACCACCTAACGGGGGCACCGGGGAGCTGTTTTTT.

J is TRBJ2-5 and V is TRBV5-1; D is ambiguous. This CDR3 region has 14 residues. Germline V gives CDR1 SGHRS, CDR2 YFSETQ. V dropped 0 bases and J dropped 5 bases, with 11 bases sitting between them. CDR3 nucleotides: TGCGCCAGCAGCTTGGTTTCTCCCGCGGAGACCCAGTACTTC. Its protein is CASSLVSPAETQYF.

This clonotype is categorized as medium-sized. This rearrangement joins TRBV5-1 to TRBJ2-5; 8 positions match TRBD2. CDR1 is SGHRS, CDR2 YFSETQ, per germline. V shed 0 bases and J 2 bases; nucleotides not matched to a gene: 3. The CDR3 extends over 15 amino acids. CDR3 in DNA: TGCGCCAGCAGCTTGGTTAGCGGGGTTCAAGAGACCCAGTACTTC. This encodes CASSLVSGVQETQYF.